Below are 24 T cell receptor beta chains sequenced from a single sample in a study of OX40 agonist ivuxolimab in advanced cancers. The repertoire was sequenced with immunoSEQ multiplex PCR; TCRdb's copy has only in-frame clones and lacks some. In the table there are about 40,000 clones, 80% to 90% of which are singletons. Sequencing was performed on CD4+ or CD8+ T cells sorted from blood, taken in a trial of the OX40 agonist ivuxolimab. The receptors here all came from an adult with an advanced solid tumor such as melanoma, head and neck, liver or kidney cancer.

The V call is TRBV6-5, the J call TRBJ1-2; perhaps TRBD1 as D (6 bases). Trimming removed 2 bases from V and 4 bases from J, with 14 bases in between. The CDR3 spans 15 residues. Per the germline V gene, CDR1 is MNHEY and CDR2 is SVGAGI. CDR3 loop: CASSYVTGISYGYTF. The DNA of the CDR3 is TGTGCCAGCAGTTACGTTACAGGGATATCCTATGGCTACACCTTC.

The gene calls are TRBV4-3 and TRBJ2-7; 9 nucleotides line up with TRBD1. The CDR3 length is 15 residues. V lost 3 bases and J lost 4; bases outside the gene matches: 7. The germline gives CDR1 LGHNA, CDR2 YSLEER. CDR3 sequence reads: CASSHLTGGGYEQYF. The CDR3 DNA sequence: TGCGCCAGCAGCCACCTAACAGGGGGCGGTTACGAGCAGTACTTC.

V usage is TRBV11-3 and J usage is TRBJ2-5; TRBD1 might be the D (6 bases). V dropped 8 bases and J dropped 4 bases, with 20 bases sitting between them. The CDR3 is 15 residues long. Germline V CDR1 and CDR2: SGHNT, YENEEA. CDR3 region: CASRSRQGIGETQYF. Written as DNA, the CDR3 is TGTGCCAGCCGATCCCGGCAGGGGATAGGAGAGACCCAGTACTTC.

The chain joins TRBV15 to TRBJ1-5; D unresolved. The germline V and J ends were trimmed by 5 bases and 1 base, with 12 bases remaining between them. CDR3 length equals 15 residues. Germline V CDR1 and CDR2: LNHNV, YYDKDF (reference sequence). CDR3 sequence (DNA): TGTGCCACCAGCCCCCGCGCTGGGAGCAATCAGCCCCAGCATTTT. This translates into CATSPRAGSNQPQHF.

The J gene is TRBJ2-7, the V gene TRBV28, with D unresolved. The CDR3 length is 13 residues. Germline V lookup: CDR1 MDHEN, CDR2 SYDVKM. Trimming took off 1 base at V and 3 bases at J, with 7 bases between the two ends. CDR3 amino acids: CASSLSGRYEQYF. CDR3 DNA: TGTGCCAGCAGTTTATCCGGGCGCTACGAGCAGTACTTC.

The chain links TRBV29-1 to TRBJ2-5, with 9 bases lining up with TRBD1. The J call is doubtful: the DNA matches TRBJ2-7 better. CDR1 and CDR2 (germline): SQVTM, ANQGSEA. The CDR3 runs to 15 residues. CDR3 sequence (DNA): TGCAGCGTTGAAGACCGGGACAGGGCCCCCTACGAGCAGTACTTC. Its protein product is CSVEDRDRAPYEQYF.

The rearrangement joins TRBV5-1 to TRBJ2-7; D may correspond to TRBD1 or TRBD2 (6 bases each). The V gene lost 6 bases and the J gene lost 3 bases, with 19 bases spanning the gap. CDR1 is SGHRS, CDR2 YFSETQ, per germline. The CDR3 totals 15 residues. The CDR3 bases are TGCGCCAGCAACCGGGGCGGGACATCCTACTACGAGCAGTACTTC. Protein sequence: CASNRGGTSYYEQYF. The full variable domain, rest sourced from reference TRBV5-1 and TRBJ2-7, is KAGVTQTPRYLIKTRGQQVTLSCSPISGHRSVSWYQQTPGQGLQFLFEYFSETQRNKGNFPGRFSGRQFSNSRSEMNVSTLELGDSALYLCASNRGGTSYYEQYFGPGTRLTVT.

The J gene is TRBJ2-3, the V gene TRBV13; no clear D gene. The V and J ends lost 6 bases and 6 bases respectively, with 10 bases between them. The CDR3 extends over 12 amino acids. Germline V gene sequence: CDR1 PRHDT, CDR2 FYEKMQ (reference sequence). CDR3 DNA: TGTGCCAGCAGTCCTCTATCTGATACGCAGTATTTT. Its translation is CASSPLSDTQYF.

This clone was picked up one time. The gene calls are TRBV7-8 and TRBJ1-3, with unresolved D. Deletions cut 1 base from V and 0 bases from J, with 19 bases between. There are 19 residues in the CDR3. CDR1 and CDR2 from the germline V gene are SGHVS and FQNEAQ. The CDR3 DNA is TGTGCCAGCAGCTTAGTTAGGGAACAAGGGCCTTTCTCTGGAAACACCATATATTTT. It specifies CASSLVREQGPFSGNTIYF.

This rearrangement joins TRBV4-3 to TRBJ2-5; no reliable D call. V was cut by 0 bases and J by 2 bases, with 7 bases left in between. The CDR3 runs 14 residues. Germline CDR1 LGHNA, CDR2 YSLEER. The CDR3 coding sequence is TGCGCCAGCAGCCAAGAGACATATCAAGAGACCCAGTACTTC. Its translation is CASSQETYQETQYF.

The J gene is TRBJ2-2, the V gene TRBV7-2; TRBD1 aligns across 7 bases. This CDR3 has 17 amino acids. Germline lookup yields CDR1 SGHTA and CDR2 FQGNSA. The J segment lost 6 bases and the V segment lost 2 bases, leaving 12 bases of the junction unmatched. In DNA, the CDR3 is TGTGCCAGCAGCTTACCCCGTGAGACAGGGCGGGCCGGGGAGCTGTTTTTT. Amino acid sequence: CASSLPRETGRAGELFF.

The chain has TRBV4-3 and TRBJ2-1, with 7 bases fitting TRBD2. The germline V gene encodes CDR1 LGHNA and CDR2 YSLEER. The CDR3 loop spans 17 amino acids. V shed 0 bases and J 1 base; nucleotides not matched to a gene: 6. The CDR3 DNA is TGCGCCAGCAGCCAAGATCAGCGGGAATCATCCTACAATGAGCAGTTCTTC. Residues: CASSQDQRESSYNEQFF.

The rearrangement joins TRBV9 to TRBJ2-7, with D possibly TRBD2 on 6 matching bases. This CDR3 spans 15 amino acids. Germline CDR1 is SGDLS and CDR2 is YYNGEE. V dropped 3 bases and J dropped 0 bases, with 13 bases sitting between them. CDR3 amino acids: CASSGGTDSSYEQYF. The CDR3 bases are TGTGCCAGCAGCGGTGGGACTGACAGCTCCTACGAGCAGTACTTC.

The chain carries TRBV29-1 and TRBJ1-1; D gene ambiguous. The germline V and J ends were trimmed by 3 bases and 1 base, with 6 bases remaining between them. Germline assignment: CDR1 SQVTM and CDR2 ANQGSEA. The CDR3 sequence is 12 residues long. CDR3 amino acids: CSVETANTEAFF. For the CDR3, the DNA is TGCAGCGTTGAGACGGCGAACACTGAAGCTTTCTTT.

The genes are TRBV4-3 and TRBJ1-2, with D possibly being TRBD1 (6 bases). This CDR3 is 16 amino acids long. Per the germline V gene, CDR1 is LGHNA and CDR2 is YSLEER. The V end was cut by 3 bases, the J end by 2 bases, with 16 bases between. CDR3: CASSQGYGDKNYGYTF. In nucleotides, the CDR3 is TGCGCCAGCAGCCAGGGGTACGGGGACAAGAACTATGGCTACACCTTC.

This rearrangement joins TRBV5-1 to TRBJ1-4; a weak D match, TRBD1 (6 bases). With 4 bases removed from V and 6 bases from J, the gap between germline ends came to 19 bases. CDR1 SGHRS and CDR2 YFSETQ come from the germline V gene. This CDR3 spans 16 amino acids. CDR3 loop: CASSALRGGLHEKLFF. The CDR3 DNA reads TGCGCCAGCAGCGCCCTGAGGGGGGGGCTCCATGAAAAACTGTTTTTT.

The chain uses TRBV29-1 and TRBJ2-3, with D possibly being TRBD1 (6 bases). This CDR3 is 14 amino acids long. Trimming took 2 bases from V and 2 from J, leaving 11 bases between them. Per the germline V gene, CDR1 is SQVTM and CDR2 is ANQGSEA. CDR3 DNA: TGCAGCGTTGAAACATCAGGGGTCACAGATACGCAGTATTTT. It translates to CSVETSGVTDTQYF.

The chain employs TRBV6-1 and TRBJ1-2; D remains ambiguous. V lost 4 bases and J 4 bases, leaving 16 bases between the germline ends. The CDR3 sequence is 15 residues long. Germline assignment: CDR1 MNHNS and CDR2 SASEGT. CDR3 in amino acids: CASSGGYTRTYGYTF. CDR3 bases: TGTGCCAGCAGTGGGGGTTACACGAGGACCTATGGCTACACCTTC.

This clone has a single count. The V gene is TRBV6-6, the J gene TRBJ2-3, with unresolved D. V was cut by 10 bases and J by 4 bases, with 6 bases left in between. Germline CDR1 and CDR2: MNHNY and SVGAGI (reference sequence). The length of the CDR3 is 10 residues. The chain's CDR3 is CATQSDTQYF. In DNA, the CDR3 is TGTGCCACCCAGTCAGATACGCAGTATTTT.

This clone has more than one count but fewer than ten. This chain connects TRBV27 to TRBJ2-1; 13 bases line up with TRBD2. The junction had 14 bases not matched to a gene; V was cut back by 9 bases and J by 0 bases. Germline V gives CDR1 MNHEY, CDR2 SMNVEV (reference sequence). The CDR3 length is 19 residues. The CDR3 is CASLTPGLAGKSSYNEQFF. DNA for the CDR3: TGTGCCAGTCTCACTCCGGGACTAGCGGGGAAAAGCTCCTACAATGAGCAGTTCTTC.

This clone appeared once. V and J are TRBV7-9 and TRBJ1-5; D is unclear. Germline CDR1 is SEHNR and CDR2 is FQNEAQ (reference sequence). The CDR3 contains 14 residues. V lost 1 base, J lost 1 base, and 5 bases lay in between. Here the CDR3 DNA reads TGTGCCAGCAGCTTAGAACAGAGCAATCAGCCCCAGCATTTT. This sequence encodes CASSLEQSNQPQHF.

The chain combines TRBV5-1 with TRBJ2-7; D is unresolved. CDR1 is SGHRS and CDR2 is YFSETQ in the germline V gene. V lost 3 bases and J lost 2, with 9 bases in between. This CDR3 has 13 residues. CDR3 region: CASSYSDTYEQYF. The CDR3 DNA is TGCGCCAGCAGCTATTCTGATACCTACGAGCAGTACTTC. The full variable domain, in which reference TRBV5-1 and TRBJ2-7 provide the parts outside the CDR3, is KAGVTQTPRYLIKTRGQQVTLSCSPISGHRSVSWYQQTPGQGLQFLFEYFSETQRNKGNFPGRFSGRQFSNSRSEMNVSTLELGDSALYLCASSYSDTYEQYFGPGTRLTVT.

The chain has TRBV13 and TRBJ2-5, with 8 positions matching TRBD2. The CDR3 is 16 residues long. The ends lost 1 base at V and 2 bases at J; junction bases unmatched: 6. CDR1 is PRHDT and CDR2 is FYEKMQ in the germline V gene (reference sequence). The CDR3 DNA follows: TGTGCCAGCAGCTTAGAGGCTAGCGGGTATCAAGAGACCCAGTACTTC. Its protein product is CASSLEASGYQETQYF.

This rearrangement joins TRBV6-5 to TRBJ1-1; D perhaps matches TRBD1 (5 bases). This CDR3 contains 14 residues. V dropped 1 base and J dropped 3 bases, with 9 bases sitting between them. Germline lookup yields CDR1 MNHEY and CDR2 SVGAGI. The CDR3 reads CASSYFRADTEAFF. CDR3 DNA: TGTGCCAGCAGTTACTTCAGGGCGGACACTGAAGCTTTCTTT.